This T cell receptor (beta chain) was identified in a study of T cell responses to AZD1222 COVID-19 vaccine. Method: immunoSEQ multiplex PCR; TCRdb's copy keeps in-frame clones and lacks some. The sample yields roughly 130,000 clones, roughly nine tenths seen once. Germline trimming cut 3 bases from V and 4 bases from J; bases unmatched to any gene: 0. The CDR3 extends over 15 amino acids. Germline CDR1 reads MGHRA; CDR2 reads YSYEKL. With regard to this clone: What it binds is not known.

General observations from the study: Spike-spanning, vaccine-associated CD4 TCRs were dominant at 160-218 and 743-854. Donors were largely white British and mainly female; clonal diversity was possibly underestimated. Spike-specific TCRs gained breadth and depth after people received two AZD1222 doses.

The sample consisted of peripheral blood, taken on day 0 of AZD1222 vaccination. This TCR was recovered from an adult in good health. The V call is TRBV4-1, the J call TRBJ2-7; 16 nucleotides line up with TRBD2. The CDR3 reads CASSQGLAGGYEQYF. The CDR3 DNA reads TGCGCCAGCAGCCAGGGACTAGCGGGAGGGTACGAGCAGTACTTC.